This TCR beta chain originates from a study of early T cells in non-severe SARS-CoV-2 infection. General study findings and limits: Database matching using VDJdb favored anti-spike CD8 responses, with private and CD4 specificities left missing.

There are many counts of this clonotype. The target antigen is unknown. Individual cDNA molecules received unique molecular identifiers during library preparation. TCRdb called the 5' RACE reads again in MiXCR, with one record for every CDR3 protein. Of just over 70,000 distinct CDR3 sequences in the sample, around an eighth are singletons; the top ten hold 1.3%. This CDR3 has 14 amino acids. Germline assignment: CDR1 SQVTM and CDR2 ANQGSEA. V was clipped by 0 bases and J by 4 bases; unmatched bases: 4. The sample consisted of whole blood. This chain joins TRBV29-1 and TRBJ2-3; 7 bases align to TRBD2. The clonotype originates from an adult who was a healthcare worker with PCR-confirmed SARS-CoV-2 infection or an uninfected control (not recorded which). CDR3 region: CSVEDGAGADTQYF. CDR3 nucleotides: TGCAGCGTTGAAGATGGCGCGGGGGCAGATACGCAGTATTTT.